The next 2 T cell receptor beta chains were all read from a single sample in a study of T cell responses to AZD1222 COVID-19 vaccine. Repertoires were generated with immunoSEQ multiplex PCR, while TCRdb's copy carries only in-frame clones and drops some. The sample carries 120,000 or so clones, around 90% recorded once. The sample consisted of peripheral blood, taken on day 0 of AZD1222 vaccination. The source of these receptors is an adult in good health.

This rearrangement joins TRBV18 to TRBJ2-5; a possible D gene is TRBD1 (6 bases). V was clipped by 4 bases and J by 4 bases, with 16 bases between them. CDR1 is KGHSH, CDR2 LQKENI, per germline. The CDR3 length is 15 residues. CDR3 in amino acids: CASSRTWTAGETQYF. CDR3 DNA sequence: TGTGCCAGCTCACGAACTTGGACAGCCGGAGAGACCCAGTACTTC.

This clone was seen only once. CDR3 bases: TGTGCCAGCAGCCCTGGACAGGGGGCGACGGGTGAGCAGTTCTTC. Translating it yields CASSPGQGATGEQFF. The chain couples TRBV2 to TRBJ2-1, with TRBD1 matching over 11 bases. V lost 6 bases to trimming and J lost 9 bases; unmatched junction nucleotides: 10. CDR1 SNHLY and CDR2 FYNNEI come from the germline V gene. The CDR3 consists of 15 residues.